Listed here are 32 T cell receptor beta chains from one sample, sequenced in a study of cytomegalovirus exposure and HLA in healthy donors. Primers included in the PCR were 60 Vbeta and 13 Jbeta primers. Repertoires were generated with immunoSEQ multiplex PCR, while TCRdb's copy carries only in-frame clones and drops some. The repertoire has 160,000 or so clones, approximately 80% of them found once; the top ten carry approximately 1.4%. Sequencing input: PBMCs. The receptors were sampled from a woman aged 18 to 35 in good health and CMV-seronegative.

The chain recombines TRBV6-1 with TRBJ2-7, with a tentative D call TRBD2 (6 bases). Per germline, CDR1 MNHNS and CDR2 SASEGT. V lost 2 bases and J 3 bases, leaving 23 bases between the germline ends. This CDR3 is built from 18 residues. CDR3 region: CASSELRQKGGLVYEQYF. The CDR3 region has the DNA TGTGCCAGCAGTGAACTACGGCAGAAAGGAGGGCTCGTCTACGAGCAGTACTTC.

V usage is TRBV27 and J usage is TRBJ1-6; unclear D gene. The CDR3 has 15 amino acids. The germline CDR1 and CDR2 sequences are MNHEY and SMNVEV (reference sequence). V lost 3 bases and J lost 6, with 12 bases in between. Written as DNA, the CDR3 is TGTGCCAGCAGTTTTAGGCAGGCACCTAATTCACCCCTCCACTTT. This codes for CASSFRQAPNSPLHF.

This clone has only a few counts. CDR3 protein: CASSPRTVNTGELFF. Here the CDR3 DNA reads TGTGCCAGCTCACCGAGGACAGTGAACACCGGGGAGCTGTTTTTT. V gene TRBV18 combines with J gene TRBJ2-2, with D possibly matching TRBD1 (6 bases). The CDR3 contains 15 residues. Germline CDR1 reads KGHSH; CDR2 reads LQKENI. The V end was cut by 3 bases, the J end by 1 base, with 9 bases between.

The V and J genes are TRBV6-1 and TRBJ2-3; D might be TRBD1 (5 bases). The CDR3 sequence is 14 residues long. Trimming left V 4 bases short and J 2 bases short, with 10 bases between. Germline CDR1 and CDR2: MNHNS and SASEGT. The CDR3 nucleotides are TGTGCCAGCAGTGGAACAGGTCACACAGATACGCAGTATTTT. Protein: CASSGTGHTDTQYF.

The chain uses TRBV6-4 and TRBJ2-3, with TRBD1 as a possible D gene (6 bases). The CDR3 consists of 16 residues. From germline, CDR1 is MRHNA and CDR2 SNTAGT. Trimming removed 2 bases from V and 0 bases from J, with 12 bases in between. Written as DNA, the CDR3 is TGTGCCAGCAGTGACCGCCCGGGGACAAGCACAGATACGCAGTATTTT. Translated: CASSDRPGTSTDTQYF.

The chain employs TRBV29-1 and TRBJ2-1; D is perhaps TRBD2 (6 bases). Trimming removed 4 bases at V and 4 bases at J, with 14 bases between. Germline lookup yields CDR1 SQVTM and CDR2 ANQGSEA. This CDR3 has 14 residues. The CDR3 DNA reads TGCAGCGTTGTGCAGGGACTGTTTTACAATGAGCAGTTCTTC. Translated: CSVVQGLFYNEQFF.

The rearrangement joins TRBV6-5 to TRBJ2-5; possibly TRBD2 for D (5 bases). CDR1 and CDR2 (germline): MNHEY, SVGAGI. The CDR3 is 14 residues long. Between the trimmed V and J ends, which lost 6 bases and 2 bases, there was a span of 13 bases. The CDR3 bases are TGTGCCAGCAGCCAATACACTAGACAAGAGACCCAGTACTTC. Its protein is CASSQYTRQETQYF.

The gene calls are TRBV6-5 and TRBJ2-2; 8 positions agree with TRBD1. This CDR3 has 15 residues. V trimming: 5 bases; J trimming: 4 bases; junction bases outside the gene matches: 6. Looked up from germline, CDR1 is MNHEY and CDR2 is SVGAGI. CDR3 nucleotides: TGTGCCAGCAGTAGAGGGACAGGCGGCACCGGGGAGCTGTTTTTT. Translation gives CASSRGTGGTGELFF.

The chain is built from TRBV19 and TRBJ2-3; 9 bases fit TRBD1. CDR1 and CDR2 from the germline V gene are LNHDA and SQIVND (reference sequence). Trimming took 8 bases from V and 8 from J; bases not matched to a gene: 11. This CDR3 is 14 amino acids long. CDR3 in amino acids: CASHGQGRPGTQYF. The CDR3, as DNA: TGTGCCAGTCACGGACAGGGGCGCCCTGGTACGCAGTATTTT.

The V call is TRBV21-1, the J call TRBJ2-7; the table's D call, TRBD1, has no DNA check behind it. TRBV21-1 is designated a pseudogene. The CDR3 runs 15 residues. As DNA, the CDR3 is TGTGCCAGCAGCAAAGCACTCGGACAACTCTACGAGCAGTACTTC. Amino acids: CASSKALGQLYEQYF.

This rearrangement joins TRBV5-1 to TRBJ2-1; 9 positions agree with TRBD1. The CDR3 sequence is 15 residues long. Per the germline V gene, CDR1 is SGHRS and CDR2 is YFSETQ. J gave up 6 bases and V 4 bases, and 8 bases lay outside the gene matches. For the CDR3, the DNA is TGCGCCAGCAGCGAGGGACAGGGAGGGGTCAATGAGCAGTTCTTC. Amino acid sequence: CASSEGQGGVNEQFF.

V gene TRBV18 combines with J gene TRBJ2-3; 9 positions agree with TRBD2. The CDR3 is made up of 15 amino acids. V shed 1 base, J shed 2 bases, and the junction held 1 base outside the gene matches. CDR1 and CDR2 (germline): KGHSH, LQKENI. The CDR3 coding sequence is TGTGCCAGCTCACCACTAGCGGGGGACACAGATACGCAGTATTTT. It specifies CASSPLAGDTDTQYF.

The chain carries TRBV7-3 and TRBJ2-1; D not resolved. There are 12 residues in the CDR3. Germline V lookup: CDR1 SGHTA, CDR2 FQGTGA. Trimming stripped 5 bases from V and 9 bases from J, with 11 bases between. The CDR3 coding sequence is TGTGCCAGCAGCGCGGTCCGAAGTGAGCAGTTCTTC. Amino acid sequence: CASSAVRSEQFF.

The genes are TRBV6-1 and TRBJ1-2, with 9 bases that match TRBD1. CDR1 is MNHNS and CDR2 is SASEGT in the germline V gene. The J segment lost 4 bases and the V segment lost 6 bases, leaving 3 bases of the junction unmatched. The length of the CDR3 is 13 residues. CDR3 region: CASRGDRAYGYTF. The CDR3 coding sequence is TGTGCCAGCAGGGGGGACAGGGCCTATGGCTACACCTTC.

The chain combines TRBV30 with TRBJ2-1; possible D gene TRBD1, 5 bases. The length of the CDR3 is 12 residues. The V gene's germline CDR1 is GTSNPN and CDR2 SVGIG (reference sequence). Trimming left V 0 bases short and J 8 bases short, with 8 bases between. The CDR3 spells CAWSVRGHEQFF. Written as DNA, the CDR3 is TGTGCCTGGAGTGTAAGGGGCCATGAGCAGTTCTTC.

The genes are TRBV30 and TRBJ2-1; tentatively, D is TRBD1 (6 bases). Trimming stripped 0 bases from V and 7 bases from J, with 13 bases between. CDR1 is GTSNPN, CDR2 SVGIG, per germline (reference sequence). The CDR3 loop spans 14 amino acids. The CDR3 bases are TGTGCCTGGAGTGTCGGTCAGGGGTGGAATGAGCAGTTCTTC. This sequence encodes CAWSVGQGWNEQFF.

The chain links TRBV28 to TRBJ2-5, with a possible D match to TRBD1 (6 bases). The CDR3 spans 12 residues. Germline V CDR1 and CDR2: MDHEN, SYDVKM. With 7 bases removed from V and 4 bases from J, the gap between germline ends came to 10 bases. CDR3 in amino acids: CASTQGRETQYF. The CDR3 DNA is TGTGCCAGCACCCAGGGGAGAGAGACCCAGTACTTC. The entire variable domain, with the rest obtained from reference TRBV28 and TRBJ2-5, is as follows: DVKVTQSSRYLVKRTGEKVFLECVQDMDHENMFWYRQDPGLGLRLIYFSYDVKMKEKGDIPEGYSVSREKKERFSLILESASTNQTSMYLCASTQGRETQYFGPGTRLLVL.

V and J are TRBV2 and TRBJ1-3, with D tentatively TRBD1 (5 bases). There are 17 residues in the CDR3. Trimming cost V 2 bases and J 0 bases, with 14 bases left between them. Per germline, CDR1 SNHLY and CDR2 FYNNEI. The CDR3 loop reads CASSEYRGSLSGNTIYF. Here the CDR3 DNA reads TGTGCCAGCAGTGAATATAGGGGCTCACTCTCTGGAAACACCATATATTTT.

This chain connects TRBV15 to TRBJ1-5; D call uncertain. V was clipped by 0 bases and J by 7 bases, with 10 bases between them. This CDR3 is built from 14 residues. CDR1 is LNHNV, CDR2 YYDKDF, per germline (reference sequence). The CDR3 here is CATSREQVLQPQHF. CDR3 coding DNA: TGTGCCACCAGCAGAGAGCAGGTCTTGCAGCCCCAGCATTTT.

In DNA, the CDR3 is TGTGCCATCAGTGGGGGGCTTGGCCGGTGGGGCTACACCTTC. Protein product: CAISGGLGRWGYTF. J is TRBJ1-2 and V is TRBV10-3, with D maybe TRBD1 (6 bases). Germline V gene lookup returns CDR1 ENHRY and CDR2 SYGVKD. The CDR3 extends over 14 amino acids. V was clipped by 4 bases and J by 8 bases, with 17 bases between them.

The V and J genes are TRBV5-6 and TRBJ1-2; 9 bases fit TRBD1. The CDR3 is 13 residues long. The J segment lost 6 bases and the V segment lost 2 bases, leaving 2 bases of the junction unmatched. Germline V gene data show CDR1 as SGHDT and CDR2 as YYEEEE. CDR3 sequence: CASSLRTGDGYTF. The CDR3 DNA reads TGTGCCAGCAGCTTACGGACAGGGGATGGCTACACCTTC.

The chain is built from TRBV29-1 and TRBJ1-2; the D gene is possibly TRBD1 (6 bases). Germline V gene sequence: CDR1 SQVTM, CDR2 ANQGSEA. Trimming shortened V by 5 bases and J by 2 bases, and 15 bases separated the two germline ends. CDR3 length: 14 residues. CDR3 bases: TGCAGCGTTAATAGGGACACCACGAACTATGGCTACACCTTC. This encodes CSVNRDTTNYGYTF.

The rearrangement joins TRBV4-1 to TRBJ1-2; 8 positions agree with TRBD1. Germline V CDR1 and CDR2: MGHRA, YSYEKL. Losses at the gene ends were 3 bases for V and 6 bases for J; bases not matched to a gene: 21. The CDR3 length is 19 residues. CDR3 protein: CASSHGRRTGLIMAHGYTF. The CDR3 coding sequence is TGCGCCAGCAGCCATGGAAGAAGGACAGGGCTTATAATGGCTCATGGCTACACCTTC.

J is TRBJ1-4 and V is TRBV2; D is unclear. V dropped 3 bases and J dropped 2 bases, with 7 bases sitting between them. The CDR3 has 14 amino acids. CDR1 and CDR2 from the germline V gene are SNHLY and FYNNEI. Here the CDR3 DNA reads TGTGCCAGCAGTGACGAGGTGACTAATGAAAAACTGTTTTTT. It yields the protein CASSDEVTNEKLFF.

This chain uses TRBV6-1 with TRBJ1-5; tentative D call: TRBD1 (5 bases). The germline gives CDR1 MNHNS, CDR2 SASEGT. CDR3 length: 14 amino acids. The ends were cut back, 2 bases at V and 4 bases at J, with 9 bases in the middle. The CDR3 reads CASSEQGFNQPQHF. The CDR3 DNA sequence: TGTGCCAGCAGTGAACAGGGCTTTAATCAGCCCCAGCATTTT.

The CDR3: CASSDGGVYEQYF. The DNA for the CDR3 is TGTGCCAGCAGTGATGGGGGGGTCTACGAGCAGTACTTC. The rearrangement links TRBV2 to TRBJ2-7; TRBD2 agrees at 7 bases. V was pared by 3 bases and J by 3 bases, with 2 bases of the junction left unmatched. This CDR3 comprises 13 residues. Germline values: CDR1 SNHLY, CDR2 FYNNEI.

This chain links TRBV9 with TRBJ1-1, with TRBD1 as a possible D gene (5 bases). Trimming left V 3 bases short and J 4 bases short, with 16 bases between. Germline-derived CDR1 and CDR2 are SGDLS and YYNGEE. The CDR3 runs 15 residues. The chain's CDR3 is CASSEYTGSVTEAFF. The CDR3 DNA follows: TGTGCCAGCAGCGAATACACAGGTTCTGTCACTGAAGCTTTCTTT.

V gene TRBV25-1 combines with J gene TRBJ2-3, with a possible D match to TRBD2 (5 bases). The CDR3 is 16 residues long. Looked up from germline, CDR1 is MGHDK and CDR2 is SYGVNS. The ends were cut back, 1 base at V and 0 bases at J, with 11 bases in the middle. In DNA, the CDR3 is TGTGCCAGCAGTGAATTCGCCAGACTAAGCACAGATACGCAGTATTTT. Encoded protein: CASSEFARLSTDTQYF.

The chain joins TRBV5-1 to TRBJ1-2; weak D call: TRBD1 (5 bases). Trimming left V 5 bases short and J 8 bases short, with 19 bases between. Germline CDR1 is SGHRS and CDR2 is YFSETQ. The CDR3 covers 14 residues. This CDR3 reads CASRPATVVSGYTF. CDR3 in DNA: TGCGCCAGCAGGCCCGCGACAGTCGTATCGGGCTACACCTTC.

This sequence joins TRBV5-4 and TRBJ1-6, with D tentatively TRBD1 (5 bases). The CDR3 has 14 residues. The V gene's germline CDR1 is SGHNT and CDR2 YYREEE (reference sequence). The ends were cut back, 4 bases at V and 9 bases at J, with 14 bases in the middle. This CDR3 is CASSIDSISSPLHF. As DNA, the CDR3 is TGTGCCAGCAGCATCGACAGTATTTCTTCACCCCTCCACTTT.

This chain uses TRBV6-5 with TRBJ1-1; perhaps TRBD1 as D (6 bases). The V end lost 5 bases, the J end lost 0 bases, and 13 bases lay between the germline ends. Germline lookup yields CDR1 MNHEY and CDR2 SVGAGI. The CDR3 sequence is 15 residues long. CDR3 residues: CASSQFRGLNTEAFF. The DNA for the CDR3 is TGTGCCAGCAGTCAGTTCAGGGGCTTGAACACTGAAGCTTTCTTT.

V and J are TRBV2 and TRBJ2-5, with D maybe TRBD1 (5 bases). Between the trimmed V and J ends, which lost 1 base and 2 bases, there was a span of 14 bases. The CDR3 extends over 16 amino acids. Germline V gene sequence: CDR1 SNHLY, CDR2 FYNNEI. The chain's CDR3 is CASSEGPGQGQETQYF. The CDR3 nucleotides read TGTGCCAGCAGTGAAGGCCCTGGGCAGGGACAAGAGACCCAGTACTTC. Filled out from reference TRBV2 and TRBJ2-5, the complete variable domain reads EPEVTQTPSHQVTQMGQEVILRCVPISNHLYFYWYRQILGQKVEFLVSFYNNEISEKSEIFDDQFSVERPDGSNFTLKIRSTKLEDSAMYFCASSEGPGQGQETQYFGPGTRLLVL.